Presented here are 3 T cell receptor beta chains from one specimen sequenced in a study of blood T cells in healthy people across ages. For the second PCR, which ran for roughly 6 to 12 cycles, a sample-barcoded 5' primer and a J-beta primer mix were used. TCRdb reprocessed the 5' RACE reads with MiXCR, giving one entry per CDR3 protein. The repertoire has about 840,000 distinct CDR3 sequences, around 29% of them found once; the top ten carry roughly 10%. This same sample was also taken into another study, of T cells of mothers and their children.

Material: blood. Receptors were obtained from a woman between 35 and 50 years old in good health.

The chain employs TRBV9 and TRBJ2-7; D is undetermined. Germline lookup yields CDR1 SGDLS and CDR2 YYNGEE. The V gene lost 0 bases and the J gene lost 7 bases, with 14 bases spanning the gap. This CDR3 contains 14 residues. This CDR3 reads CASSVDGGGYEQYF. The CDR3 DNA sequence: TGTGCCAGCAGCGTAGATGGTGGTGGGTATGAGCAGTACTTC.

This clonotype was detected a few times. The J gene is TRBJ2-5, the V gene TRBV4-1, with 9 bases that match TRBD1. TRBJ2-7 explains the end of the DNA better; the J call may be wrong. Germline-derived CDR1 and CDR2 are MGHRA and YSYEKL. The CDR3 consists of 16 residues. The CDR3 region has the DNA TGCGCCAGCAGCCAATGGGGACAGGGATTCGGCTACGAGCAGTACTTC. It yields the protein CASSQWGQGFGYEQYF.

This clonotype appeared many times. CDR3 sequence reads: CASSRDGQYGYTF. CDR3 nucleotide sequence: TGTGCCAGCAGCCGCGATGGACAGTATGGCTACACCTTC. V and J are TRBV5-5 and TRBJ1-2; tentatively, D is TRBD1 (6 bases). The germline gives CDR1 SGHKS, CDR2 YYEKEE (reference sequence). The CDR3 has 13 amino acids. Trimming shortened V by 4 bases and J by 5 bases, and 12 bases separated the two germline ends.